The present T cell receptor (beta chain) was sequenced within a study of T cell responses to AZD1222 COVID-19 vaccine. Samples with a second dose at about 4 or about 12 weeks were pooled together. General study points: The donors showed a predominance of white British ancestry and of females, with possible underestimation of clonal diversity. Two doses of AZD1222 preceded a rise in Spike-specific TCR breadth and depth. Nearly half of spike-specific TCRs reportedly target variant regions that are unmutated in the B.1.351 and B.1.1.7 variants.

This CDR3 region has 16 residues. V lost 4 bases and J lost 2, with 16 bases in between. Per germline, CDR1 MNHEY and CDR2 SVGAGI. Turning to this clone: Its antigen is unknown.

Using immunoSEQ multiplex PCR, the repertoire was profiled, and TCRdb retains in-frame clones only, with some absent. The data hold 180,000 or so clones, with 88% observed a single time. The sequence was collected from an adult who received the AZD1222 COVID-19 vaccine. The genes are TRBV6-5 and TRBJ2-3; TRBD2 is a possible D gene (6 bases). The sequences come from peripheral blood, collected 28 days after the second AZD1222 dose. DNA of the CDR3: TGTGCCAGCAGTTCGCTACCGGGACTTATCACAGATACGCAGTATTTT. Amino acid sequence: CASSSLPGLITDTQYF.